This T cell receptor beta chain comes out of a study of cytomegalovirus exposure and HLA in healthy donors. Regarding this clone: Its antigen is unidentified.

Study results and limitations: Apart from CMV serostatus, no immune exposure information was available. Among the most significant clusters, several appeared linked to common viral pathogens in a later analysis. Later analysis indicated greater clonal expansion among HLA-associated TCR beta chains than among equally common other chains.

V lost 7 bases and J 0 bases, leaving 16 bases between the germline ends. Germline V gene lookup returns CDR1 MNHEY and CDR2 SMNVEV (reference sequence). CDR3 length: 17 amino acids. Amplification used 60 Vbeta primers and 13 Jbeta primers. The repertoire was sequenced with immunoSEQ multiplex PCR; TCRdb's copy has only in-frame clones and lacks some. The table lists more than 95,000 clones, more than 70% of them singletons, with roughly 16% in the top ten. The chain has TRBV27 and TRBJ2-6; D is possibly TRBD1 (7 bases). The origin of this receptor is a man aged 50 to 59 in good health and CMV-seropositive. The source material was PBMCs. CDR3 in DNA: TGTGCCAGCAAATCACCAGGGGGGTTCTCTGGGGCCAACGTCCTGACTTTC. Its protein product is CASKSPGGFSGANVLTF.